This entry describes one T cell receptor beta chain. The antigen this receptor binds is unknown. No much larger clone exists at a distance of one base, and base qualities are not known. This record comes from a study of radiotherapy plus CTLA-4 blockade in lung cancer (dated by TCRdb to the late 2010s). Study-level background: Objective responses were observed in about a sixth of enrolled patients, and disease control was achieved in approximately 32%. Here is what the overall study found, with its caveats: The strongest predictors of response, as reported, were early dynamic changes in blood T cell clones along with a rise in serum interferon-beta after radiation. After treatment with radiotherapy and ipilimumab, TCR clones that originated in tumors expanded in peripheral blood.

In this study, focal radiation therapy paired with CTLA-4 blockade (ipilimumab) was tested in patients who had chemo-refractory metastatic non-small-cell lung cancer. The library was obtained by the immunoSEQ multiplex PCR assay. Entries here come from immuneACCESS through TCRdb and include only in-frame sequences with V and J called. Some clones fail to appear in such tables; in the studies checked, an unresolved V gene covers under half of the shortfall, and the cause of the remainder is unknown. The table for this sample lists about 59,000 clones; 82% of them were counted only once. The ten biggest clones cover around 6% of the sample. Here V drops 4 bases and J drops 5 bases, and the junction holds 1 base not matched to any gene. Taken from cysteine to phenylalanine, the CDR3 has 12 residues. The DNA shown is the 36-base CDR3, in frame from base 1. CDR1 and CDR2 (SQVTM, ANQGSEA) derive from the germline V gene.

Sequenced material: peripheral blood, taken from a patient treated with radiotherapy plus ipilimumab. The clonotype originates from a human donor with non-small cell lung cancer whose response to radiotherapy plus ipilimumab could not be evaluated. The rearrangement combines TRBV29-1 with TRBJ2-7; TRBD2 lines up with 11 middle nucleotides. CDR3 region: CSVGLAGNEQYF. The DNA sequence is given as TGCAGCGTTGGACTAGCGGGAAACGAGCAGTACTTC.